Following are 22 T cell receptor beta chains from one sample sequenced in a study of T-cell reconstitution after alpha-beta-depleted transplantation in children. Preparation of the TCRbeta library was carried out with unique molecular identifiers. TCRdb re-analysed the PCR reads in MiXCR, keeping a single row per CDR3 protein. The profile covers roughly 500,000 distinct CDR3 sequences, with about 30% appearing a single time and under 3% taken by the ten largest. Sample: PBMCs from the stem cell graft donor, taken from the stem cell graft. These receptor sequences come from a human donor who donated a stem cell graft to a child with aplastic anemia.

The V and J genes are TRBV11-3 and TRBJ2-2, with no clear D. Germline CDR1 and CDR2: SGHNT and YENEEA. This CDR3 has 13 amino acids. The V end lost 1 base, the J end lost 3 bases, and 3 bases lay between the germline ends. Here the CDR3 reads CASSLVYTGELFF. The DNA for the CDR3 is TGTGCCAGCAGCTTAGTCTACACCGGGGAGCTGTTTTTT.

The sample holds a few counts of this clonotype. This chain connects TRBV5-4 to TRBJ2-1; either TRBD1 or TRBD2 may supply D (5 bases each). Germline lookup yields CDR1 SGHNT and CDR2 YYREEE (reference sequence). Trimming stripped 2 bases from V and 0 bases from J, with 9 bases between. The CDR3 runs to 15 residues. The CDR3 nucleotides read TGTGCCAGCAGCTTAGGGGAGAGCTCCTACAATGAGCAGTTCTTC. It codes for CASSLGESSYNEQFF.

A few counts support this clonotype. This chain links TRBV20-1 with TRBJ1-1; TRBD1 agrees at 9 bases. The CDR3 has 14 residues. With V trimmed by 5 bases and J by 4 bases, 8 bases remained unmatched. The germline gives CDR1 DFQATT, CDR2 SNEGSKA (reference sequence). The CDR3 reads CSADEQGARTEAFF. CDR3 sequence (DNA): TGCAGTGCTGACGAACAGGGGGCGCGCACTGAAGCTTTCTTT.

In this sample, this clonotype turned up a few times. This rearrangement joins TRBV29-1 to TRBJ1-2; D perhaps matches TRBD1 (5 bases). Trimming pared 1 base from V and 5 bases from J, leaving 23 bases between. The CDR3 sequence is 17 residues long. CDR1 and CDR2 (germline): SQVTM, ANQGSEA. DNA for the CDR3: TGCAGCGTTGAAGCCCCGGGCCCCTCAACGGGGGAATATGGCTACACCTTC. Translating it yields CSVEAPGPSTGEYGYTF.

The CDR3 DNA sequence: TGCAGTGCCCAGCTGGAACCAGCCACCGGGGAGCTGTTTTTT. This codes for CSAQLEPATGELFF. The chain employs TRBV20-1 and TRBJ2-2; D is uncertain. Deletions cut 6 bases from V and 4 bases from J, with 15 bases between. CDR3 length: 14 amino acids. Germline V gene data show CDR1 as DFQATT and CDR2 as SNEGSKA (reference sequence).

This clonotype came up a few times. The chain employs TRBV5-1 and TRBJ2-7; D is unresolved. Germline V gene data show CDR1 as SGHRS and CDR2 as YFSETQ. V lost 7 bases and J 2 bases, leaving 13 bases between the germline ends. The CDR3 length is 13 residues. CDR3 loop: CASRLQSAYEQYF. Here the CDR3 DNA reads TGCGCCAGCCGATTACAGTCCGCCTACGAGCAGTACTTC.

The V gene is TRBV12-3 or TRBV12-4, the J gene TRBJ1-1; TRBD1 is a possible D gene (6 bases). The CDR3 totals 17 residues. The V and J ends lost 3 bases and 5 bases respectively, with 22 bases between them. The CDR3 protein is CASSFLGGGGKGTEAFF. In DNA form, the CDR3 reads TGTGCCAGCAGTTTCTTGGGGGGCGGCGGAAAAGGGACTGAAGCTTTCTTT.

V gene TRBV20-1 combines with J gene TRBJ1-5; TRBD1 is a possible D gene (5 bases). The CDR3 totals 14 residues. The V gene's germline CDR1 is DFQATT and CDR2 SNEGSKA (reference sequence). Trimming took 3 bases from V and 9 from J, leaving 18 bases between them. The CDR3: CSARSGTHEGPQHF. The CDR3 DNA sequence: TGCAGTGCTAGGTCCGGGACCCACGAGGGGCCCCAGCATTTT.

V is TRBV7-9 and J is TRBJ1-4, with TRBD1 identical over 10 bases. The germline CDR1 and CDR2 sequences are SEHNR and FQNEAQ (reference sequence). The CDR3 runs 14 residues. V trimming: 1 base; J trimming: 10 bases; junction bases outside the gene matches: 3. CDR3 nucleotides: TGTGCCAGCAGCTTAGGACAGGGGGCGCGAAAACTGTTTTTT. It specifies CASSLGQGARKLFF.

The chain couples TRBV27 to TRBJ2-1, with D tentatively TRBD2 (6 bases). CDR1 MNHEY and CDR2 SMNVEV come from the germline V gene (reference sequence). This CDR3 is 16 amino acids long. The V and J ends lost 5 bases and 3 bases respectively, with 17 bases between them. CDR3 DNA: TGTGCCAGCAGTCAGCACGAGACTAGGGACTACAATGAGCAGTTCTTC. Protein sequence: CASSQHETRDYNEQFF.

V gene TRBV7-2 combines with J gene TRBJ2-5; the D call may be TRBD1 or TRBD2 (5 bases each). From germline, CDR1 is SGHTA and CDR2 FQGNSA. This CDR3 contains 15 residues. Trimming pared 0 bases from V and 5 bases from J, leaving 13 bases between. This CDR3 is CASSLAQGARETQYF. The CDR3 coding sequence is TGTGCCAGCAGCTTAGCGCAGGGAGCGCGGGAGACCCAGTACTTC.

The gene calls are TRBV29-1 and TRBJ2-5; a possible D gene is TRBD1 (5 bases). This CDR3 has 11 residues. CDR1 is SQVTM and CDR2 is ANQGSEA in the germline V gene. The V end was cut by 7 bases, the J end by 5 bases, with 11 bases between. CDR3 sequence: CSAQGVETQYF. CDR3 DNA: TGCAGCGCGCAGGGTGTTGAGACCCAGTACTTC.

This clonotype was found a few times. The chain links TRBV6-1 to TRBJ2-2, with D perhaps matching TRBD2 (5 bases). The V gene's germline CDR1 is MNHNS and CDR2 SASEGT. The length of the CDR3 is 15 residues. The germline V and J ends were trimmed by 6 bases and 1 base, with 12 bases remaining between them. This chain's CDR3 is CASSRPGKNTGELFF. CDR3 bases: TGTGCCAGCAGCCGTCCGGGAAAGAACACCGGGGAGCTGTTTTTT.

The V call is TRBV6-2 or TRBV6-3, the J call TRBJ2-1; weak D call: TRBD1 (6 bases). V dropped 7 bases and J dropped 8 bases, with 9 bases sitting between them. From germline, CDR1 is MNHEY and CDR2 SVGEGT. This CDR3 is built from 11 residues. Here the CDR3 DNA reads TGTGCCAGCACACAGGGACATGAGCAGTTCTTC. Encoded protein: CASTQGHEQFF.

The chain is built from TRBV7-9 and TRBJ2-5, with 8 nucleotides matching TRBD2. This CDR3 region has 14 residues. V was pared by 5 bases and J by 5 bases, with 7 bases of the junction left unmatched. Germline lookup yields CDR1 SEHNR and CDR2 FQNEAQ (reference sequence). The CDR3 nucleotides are TGTGCCAGCAGCCATAGCGGGAAAACGGAGACCCAGTACTTC. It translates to CASSHSGKTETQYF.

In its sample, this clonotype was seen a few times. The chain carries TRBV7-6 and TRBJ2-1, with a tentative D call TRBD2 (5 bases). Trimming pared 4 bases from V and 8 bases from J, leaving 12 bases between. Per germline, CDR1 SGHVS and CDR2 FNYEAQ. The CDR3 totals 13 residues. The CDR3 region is CASSSRVTDEQFF. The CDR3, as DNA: TGTGCCAGCAGCTCGCGGGTGACTGATGAGCAGTTCTTC.

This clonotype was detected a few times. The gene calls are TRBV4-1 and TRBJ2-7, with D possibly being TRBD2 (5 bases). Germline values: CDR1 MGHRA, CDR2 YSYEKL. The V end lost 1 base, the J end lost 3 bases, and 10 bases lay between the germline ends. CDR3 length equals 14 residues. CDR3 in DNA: TGCGCCAGCAGCCAAGCGACTGGGAGCTACGAGCAGTACTTC. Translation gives CASSQATGSYEQYF.

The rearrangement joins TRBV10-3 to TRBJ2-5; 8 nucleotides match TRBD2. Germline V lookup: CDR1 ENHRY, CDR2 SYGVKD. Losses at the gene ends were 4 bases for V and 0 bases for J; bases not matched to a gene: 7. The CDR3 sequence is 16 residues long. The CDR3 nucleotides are TGTGCCATCAGTGGTCGGGGGGGGTCGTACCAAGAGACCCAGTACTTC. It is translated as CAISGRGGSYQETQYF.

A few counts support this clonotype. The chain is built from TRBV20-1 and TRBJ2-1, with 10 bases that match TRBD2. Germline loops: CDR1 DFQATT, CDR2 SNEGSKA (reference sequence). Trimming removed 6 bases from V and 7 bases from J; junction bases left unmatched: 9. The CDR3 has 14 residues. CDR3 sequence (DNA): TGCAGTGCCACAGCGGGAGGGCCTAGGAATGAGCAGTTCTTC. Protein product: CSATAGGPRNEQFF.

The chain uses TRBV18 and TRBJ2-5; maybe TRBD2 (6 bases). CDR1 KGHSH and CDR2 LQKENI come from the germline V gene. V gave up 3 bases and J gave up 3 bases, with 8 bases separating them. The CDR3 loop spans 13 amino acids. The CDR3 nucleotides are TGTGCCAGCTCACCTCGACTAGAAGAGACCCAGTACTTC. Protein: CASSPRLEETQYF.

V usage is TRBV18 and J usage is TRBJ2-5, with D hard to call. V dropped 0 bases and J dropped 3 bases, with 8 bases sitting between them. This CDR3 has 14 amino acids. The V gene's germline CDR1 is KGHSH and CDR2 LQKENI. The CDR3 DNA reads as TGTGCCAGCTCACCACCGGTGGAAAAAGAGACCCAGTACTTC. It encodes CASSPPVEKETQYF. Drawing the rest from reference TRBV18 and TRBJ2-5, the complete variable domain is NAGVMQNPRHLVRRRGQEARLRCSPMKGHSHVYWYRQLPEEGLKFMVYLQKENIIDESGMPKERFSAEFPKEGPSILRIQQVVRGDSAAYFCASSPPVEKETQYFGPGTRLLVL.

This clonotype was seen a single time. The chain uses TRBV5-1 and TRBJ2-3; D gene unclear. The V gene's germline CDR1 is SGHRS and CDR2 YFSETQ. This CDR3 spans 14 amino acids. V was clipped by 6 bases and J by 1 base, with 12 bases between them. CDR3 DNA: TGCGCCAGCACCCTAGGCGCGGGCACAGATACGCAGTATTTT. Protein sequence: CASTLGAGTDTQYF.